These T cell receptor delta chains were read from a single sample in a study of gamma-delta T cells after stem cell transplantation. TCRdb re-called the RT-PCR reads via CATT. Altogether under 3,000 delta-chain clones are present, 25% to 35% being singletons, with the ten largest covering under 35%. The sample comprised gamma-delta T cells. The receptors stem from a human donor. It is not recorded whose cells these are; they may come from a transplant donor. Each CDR3 is given with its conserved first and last residue.

v_gene,CDR3aa
TRDV2,CACDRLGIYTDKLIF
TRDV1,CALGELWTLFLAGVSDKLIF
TRDV2,CACDTVRTGGYSDKLIF
TRDV1,CALGEPTFLHPYWGMNTDKLIF
TRDV2,CACDTPLVGDTPSWDTRQMFF
TRDV2,CACDMMMGDTRDKLIF
TRDV2,CACDTVSQAENTGGPGTDKPIF
TRDV2,CACDSLLLNGDKLIF